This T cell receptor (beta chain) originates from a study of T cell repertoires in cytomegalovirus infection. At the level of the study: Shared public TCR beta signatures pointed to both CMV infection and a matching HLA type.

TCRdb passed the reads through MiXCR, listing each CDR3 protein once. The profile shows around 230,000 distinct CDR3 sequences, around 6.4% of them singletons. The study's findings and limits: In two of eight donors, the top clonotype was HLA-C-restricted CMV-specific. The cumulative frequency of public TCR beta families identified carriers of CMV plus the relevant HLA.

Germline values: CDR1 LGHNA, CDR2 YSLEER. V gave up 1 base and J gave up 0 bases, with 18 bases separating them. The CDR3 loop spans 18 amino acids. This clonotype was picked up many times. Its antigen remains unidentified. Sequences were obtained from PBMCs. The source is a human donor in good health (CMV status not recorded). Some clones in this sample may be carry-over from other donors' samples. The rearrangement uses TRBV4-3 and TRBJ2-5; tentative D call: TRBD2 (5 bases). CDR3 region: CASSQGYEPPGYQETQYF. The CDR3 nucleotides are TGCGCCAGCAGCCAAGGTTACGAACCGCCGGGGTACCAAGAGACCCAGTACTTC.